This is a list of T cell receptor beta chains from one sample in a study of T cells in tuberculosis. This table comes from immunoSEQ multiplex PCR, and its TCRdb copy is limited to in-frame clones, with some not included. Altogether some 90,000 clones are present, approximately 90% being singletons, with the ten largest covering over 1.5%. The specimen was CD1b-GMM tetramer-negative cells sorted from PBMCs. The receptors derive from an adult woman with latent tuberculosis. Both conserved end residues are part of each CDR3. The D gene is left open where the match is weak. Only some rows state a clone size, as once, few, many or a class for expanded clones.

once	-	TRBJ1-1	TRBV19	15	CASSTRDTMNTEAFF	TGTGCCAGTAGTACCCGGGATACCATGAACACTGAAGCTTTCTTT
once	-	TRBJ1-5	TRBV10-3	12	CAIGTGNQPQHF	TGTGCCATCGGAACAGGGAATCAGCCCCAGCATTTT
-	-	TRBJ1-1	TRBV20-1	10	CSATSTGAFF	TGCAGTGCCACCTCCACTGGAGCTTTCTTT
-	TRBD2	TRBJ2-1	TRBV19	14	CASSIAGGPREQFF	TGTGCCAGTAGTATAGCGGGGGGGCCACGGGAGCAGTTCTTC
-	-	TRBJ1-1	TRBV21-1	18	CASSPLGQGLGEGAEAFF	TGTGCCAGCAGCCCCCTGGGACAGGGATTAGGCGAGGGGGCTGAAGCTTTCTTT
-	-	TRBJ1-5	TRBV27	15	CASSFGPGGNQPQHF	TGTGCCAGCAGTTTCGGGCCCGGGGGCAATCAGCCCCAGCATTTT
-	-	TRBJ1-2	TRBV19	14	CASSRPGANYGYTF	TGTGCCAGTAGTCGGCCAGGGGCTAACTATGGCTACACCTTC
-	TRBD2	TRBJ2-1	TRBV18	16	CASSPGGGVPYNEQFF	TGTGCCAGCTCACCAGGCGGGGGAGTTCCTTACAATGAGCAGTTCTTC
-	-	TRBJ2-7	TRBV6-5	12	CATTGRRYEQYF	TGTGCCACCACGGGGAGGAGGTACGAGCAGTACTTC
-	TRBD1	TRBJ1-1	TRBV2	17	CASSIPPGQGSKTEAFF	TGTGCCAGCAGTATACCCCCGGGACAGGGATCCAAAACTGAAGCTTTCTTT
-	-	TRBJ2-3	TRBV7-9	16	CASSRDQQGSTDTQYF	TGTGCCAGCAGCCGCGACCAGCAGGGGAGCACAGATACGCAGTATTTT
-	TRBD1	TRBJ2-3	TRBV4-2	15	CASRNRGTPDDTQYF	TGTGCCAGCAGGAACAGGGGTACTCCCGATGATACGCAGTATTTT
-	TRBD1	TRBJ1-5	TRBV7-8	15	CASSLVGQGSQPQHF	TGTGCCAGCAGCTTAGTAGGACAGGGGAGTCAGCCCCAGCATTTT
-	TRBD1	TRBJ1-5	TRBV27	15	CASSFRTGGNQPQHF	TGTGCCAGCAGTTTTAGGACAGGAGGGAATCAGCCCCAGCATTTT
-	-	TRBJ2-3	TRBV30	12	CAWSPGGDTQYF	TGTGCCTGGAGCCCAGGAGGGGATACGCAGTATTTT
-	TRBD1	TRBJ2-1	TRBV14	13	CASSPQGWDEQFF	TGTGCCAGCAGCCCACAGGGGTGGGATGAGCAGTTCTTC
-	-	TRBJ2-7	TRBV30	13	CAWRQGLVLRQYF	TGTGCCTGGCGTCAGGGCTTGGTGCTAAGGCAGTACTTC
-	TRBD1	TRBJ1-5	TRBV5-4	15	CASSSSGQPHQPQHF	TGTGCCAGCAGCTCCTCGGGACAGCCCCATCAGCCCCAGCATTTT
-	-	TRBJ1-2	TRBV27	17	CASSLVPSGGAGYGYTF	TGTGCCAGCAGTTTGGTTCCCTCGGGGGGCGCAGGCTATGGCTACACCTTC
-	TRBD1	TRBJ2-2	TRBV11-2	18	CASTIFGPGQGLAGELFF	TGTGCCAGCACCATCTTCGGTCCGGGACAGGGATTGGCCGGGGAGCTGTTTTTT
-	-	TRBJ2-7	TRBV29-1	13	CSVEGGGGHEQYF	TGCAGCGTTGAAGGGGGAGGCGGCCACGAGCAGTACTTC
-	TRBD1	TRBJ1-4	TRBV27	14	CASSPDRAYEKLFF	TGTGCCAGCAGTCCGGACAGGGCGTATGAAAAACTGTTTTTT